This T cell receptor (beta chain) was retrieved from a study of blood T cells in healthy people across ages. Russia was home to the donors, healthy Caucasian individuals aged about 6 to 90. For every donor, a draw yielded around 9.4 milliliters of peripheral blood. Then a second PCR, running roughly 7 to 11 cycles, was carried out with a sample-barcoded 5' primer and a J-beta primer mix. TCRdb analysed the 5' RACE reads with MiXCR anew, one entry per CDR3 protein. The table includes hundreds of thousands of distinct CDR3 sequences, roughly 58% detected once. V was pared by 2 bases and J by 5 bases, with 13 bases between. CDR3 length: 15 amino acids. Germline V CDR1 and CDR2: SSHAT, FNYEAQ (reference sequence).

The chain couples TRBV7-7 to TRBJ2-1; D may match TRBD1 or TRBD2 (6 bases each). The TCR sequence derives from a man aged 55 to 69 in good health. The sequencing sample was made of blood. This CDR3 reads CASSLIGGPNNEQFF. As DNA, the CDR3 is TGTGCCAGCAGCTTAATCGGGGGCCCTAACAATGAGCAGTTCTTC.